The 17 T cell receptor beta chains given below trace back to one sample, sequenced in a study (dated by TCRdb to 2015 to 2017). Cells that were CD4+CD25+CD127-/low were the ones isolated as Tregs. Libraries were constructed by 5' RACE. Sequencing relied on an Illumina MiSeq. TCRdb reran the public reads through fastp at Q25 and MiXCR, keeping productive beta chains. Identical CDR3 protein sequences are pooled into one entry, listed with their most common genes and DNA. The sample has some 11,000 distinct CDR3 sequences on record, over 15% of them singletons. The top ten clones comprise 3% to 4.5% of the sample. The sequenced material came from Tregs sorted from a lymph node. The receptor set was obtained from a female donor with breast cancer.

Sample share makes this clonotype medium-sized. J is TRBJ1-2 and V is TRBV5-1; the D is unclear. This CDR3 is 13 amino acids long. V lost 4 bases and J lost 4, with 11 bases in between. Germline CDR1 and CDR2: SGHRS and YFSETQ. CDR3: CASSPAETYGYTF. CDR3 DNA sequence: TGCGCCAGCAGCCCGGCCGAGACCTATGGCTACACCTTC.

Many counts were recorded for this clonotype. CDR3 residues: CASRPWVSTDTQYF. CDR3 coding DNA: TGCGCCAGCAGACCCTGGGTCAGCACAGATACGCAGTATTTT. V usage is TRBV5-1 and J usage is TRBJ2-3, with unresolved D. V lost 5 bases, J lost 0 bases, and 10 bases lay in between. The germline gives CDR1 SGHRS, CDR2 YFSETQ. This CDR3 has 14 residues.

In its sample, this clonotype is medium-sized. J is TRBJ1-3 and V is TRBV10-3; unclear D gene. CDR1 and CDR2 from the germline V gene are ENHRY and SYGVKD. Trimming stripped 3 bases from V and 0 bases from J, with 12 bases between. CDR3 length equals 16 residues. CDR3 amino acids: CAISDPGRLSGNTIYF. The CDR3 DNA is TGTGCCATCAGTGATCCCGGACGGCTCTCTGGAAACACCATATATTTT.

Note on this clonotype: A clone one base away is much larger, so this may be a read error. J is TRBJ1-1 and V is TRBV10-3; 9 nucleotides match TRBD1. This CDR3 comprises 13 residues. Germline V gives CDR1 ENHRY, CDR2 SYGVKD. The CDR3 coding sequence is TGTGTCATCAGGGGACAGGGGAACACTGAAGCTTTCTTT. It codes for CVIRGQGNTEAFF.

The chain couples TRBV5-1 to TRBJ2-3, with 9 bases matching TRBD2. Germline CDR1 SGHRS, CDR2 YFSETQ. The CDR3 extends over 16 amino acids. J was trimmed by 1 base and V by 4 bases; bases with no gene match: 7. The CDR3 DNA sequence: TGCGCCAGCAGCGCGGCGGGAGGGCCCGGCACAGATACGCAGTATTTT. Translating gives CASSAAGGPGTDTQYF.

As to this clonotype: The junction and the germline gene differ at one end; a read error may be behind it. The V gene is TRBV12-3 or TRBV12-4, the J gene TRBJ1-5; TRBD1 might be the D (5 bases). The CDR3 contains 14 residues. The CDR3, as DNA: TGTGCCAGCACCCCTTCGGGACCGAATCAGCCACAGAATTTT. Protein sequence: CASTPSGPNQPQNF.

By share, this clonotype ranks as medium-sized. The CDR3 here is CASSPGTGEQPQHF. The CDR3 nucleotides read TGCGCCAGCAGCCCCGGGACAGGCGAGCAGCCCCAGCATTTT. V gene TRBV5-1 combines with J gene TRBJ1-5, with 8 bases that match TRBD1. CDR1 and CDR2 (germline): SGHRS, YFSETQ. The CDR3 has 14 residues. The J segment lost 7 bases and the V segment lost 4 bases, leaving 7 bases of the junction unmatched.

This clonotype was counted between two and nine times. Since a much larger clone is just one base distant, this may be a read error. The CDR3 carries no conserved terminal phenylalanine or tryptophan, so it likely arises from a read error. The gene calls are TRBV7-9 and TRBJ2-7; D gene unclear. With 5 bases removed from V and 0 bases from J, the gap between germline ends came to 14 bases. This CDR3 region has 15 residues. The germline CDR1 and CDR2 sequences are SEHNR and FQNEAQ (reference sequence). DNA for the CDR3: TGTGCCAGCAGCCATCGGACGGTTAGCTCCTACGAGCAGTACCTC. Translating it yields CASSHRTVSSYEQYL.

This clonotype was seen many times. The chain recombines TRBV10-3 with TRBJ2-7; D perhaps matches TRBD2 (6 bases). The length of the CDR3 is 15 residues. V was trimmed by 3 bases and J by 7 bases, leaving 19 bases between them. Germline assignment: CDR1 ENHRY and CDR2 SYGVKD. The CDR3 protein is CAISDRLPGEWEQYF. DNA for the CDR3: TGTGCCATCAGTGACCGCCTACCGGGAGAATGGGAGCAGTACTTC.

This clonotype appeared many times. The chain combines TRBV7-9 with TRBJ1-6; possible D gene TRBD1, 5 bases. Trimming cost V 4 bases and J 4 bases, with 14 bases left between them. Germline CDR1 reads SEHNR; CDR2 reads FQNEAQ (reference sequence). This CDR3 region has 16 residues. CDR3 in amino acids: CASSYGAYIYNSPLHF. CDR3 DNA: TGTGCCAGCAGCTACGGGGCCTACATTTATAATTCACCCCTCCACTTT.

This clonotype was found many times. CDR3 sequence reads: CASVREPSYNEQFF. CDR3 DNA: TGTGCCAGCGTCAGGGAGCCCTCTTACAATGAGCAGTTCTTC. The rearrangement joins TRBV2 to TRBJ2-1, with D perhaps assigned TRBD1 or TRBD2 (5 bases each). Trimming took off 8 bases at V and 4 bases at J, with 15 bases between the two ends. There are 14 residues in the CDR3. From germline, CDR1 is SNHLY and CDR2 FYNNEI.

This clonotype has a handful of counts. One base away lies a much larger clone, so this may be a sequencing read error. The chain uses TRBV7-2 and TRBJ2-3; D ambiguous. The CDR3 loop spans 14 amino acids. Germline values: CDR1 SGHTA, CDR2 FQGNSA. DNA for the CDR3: TGTGCCAGCAGCCCTACTCTACGAGCAGATACGCGGTATTTT. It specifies CASSPTLRADTRYF.

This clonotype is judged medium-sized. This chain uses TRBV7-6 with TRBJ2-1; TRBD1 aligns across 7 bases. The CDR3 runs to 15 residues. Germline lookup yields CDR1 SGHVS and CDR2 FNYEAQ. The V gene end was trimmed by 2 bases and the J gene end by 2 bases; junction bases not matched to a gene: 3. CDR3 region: CASSLSGQTYNEQFF. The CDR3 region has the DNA TGTGCCAGCAGCTTATCGGGACAGACCTACAATGAGCAGTTCTTC.

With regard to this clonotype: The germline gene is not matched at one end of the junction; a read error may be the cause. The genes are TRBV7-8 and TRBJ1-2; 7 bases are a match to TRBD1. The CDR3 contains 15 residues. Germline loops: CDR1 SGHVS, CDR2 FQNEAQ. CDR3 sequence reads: CASSLAGRGIIGYTF. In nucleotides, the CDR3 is TGTGCAAGCAGCTTAGCAGGCAGGGGGATAATTGGCTACACCTTC. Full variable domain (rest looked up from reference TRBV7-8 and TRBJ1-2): GAGVSQSPRYKVAKRGQDVALRCDPISGHVSLFWYQQALGQGPEFLTYFQNEAQLDKSGLPSDRFFAERPEGSVSTLKIQRTQQEDSAVYLCASSLAGRGIIGYTFGSGTRLTVV.

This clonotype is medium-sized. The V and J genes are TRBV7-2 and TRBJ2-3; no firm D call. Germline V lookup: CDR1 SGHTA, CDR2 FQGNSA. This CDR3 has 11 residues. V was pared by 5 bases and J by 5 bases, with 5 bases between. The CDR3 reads CASSRGDTQYF. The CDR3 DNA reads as TGTGCCAGCAGCCGAGGAGATACGCAGTATTTT.

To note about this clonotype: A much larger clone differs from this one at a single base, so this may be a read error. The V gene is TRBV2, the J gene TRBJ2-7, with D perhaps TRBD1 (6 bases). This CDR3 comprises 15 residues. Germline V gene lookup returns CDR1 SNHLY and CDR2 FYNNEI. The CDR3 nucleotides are TGTACCAGCAGCGACTGGACAGATAGCTCCTACGAGCAGTACTTC. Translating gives CTSSDWTDSSYEQYF.

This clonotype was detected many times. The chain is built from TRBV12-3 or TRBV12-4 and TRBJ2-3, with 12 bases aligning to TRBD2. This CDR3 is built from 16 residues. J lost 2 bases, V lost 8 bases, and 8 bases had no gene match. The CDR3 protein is CASLTGLAGPTDTQYF. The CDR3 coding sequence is TGTGCCAGCCTTACCGGACTAGCGGGACCCACAGATACGCAGTATTTT.